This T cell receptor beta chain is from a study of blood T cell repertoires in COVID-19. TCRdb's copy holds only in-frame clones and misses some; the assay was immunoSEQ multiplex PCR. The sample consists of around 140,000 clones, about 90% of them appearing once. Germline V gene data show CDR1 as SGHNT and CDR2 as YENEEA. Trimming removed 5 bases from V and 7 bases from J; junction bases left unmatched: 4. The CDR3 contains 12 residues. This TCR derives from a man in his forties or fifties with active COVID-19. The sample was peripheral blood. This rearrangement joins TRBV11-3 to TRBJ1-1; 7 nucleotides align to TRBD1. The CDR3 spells CASSPAGGEAFF. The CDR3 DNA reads TGTGCCAGCAGCCCCGCAGGGGGTGAAGCTTTCTTT. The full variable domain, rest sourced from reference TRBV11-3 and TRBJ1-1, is EAGVVQSPRYKIIEKKQPVAFWCNPISGHNTLYWYLQNLGQGPELLIRYENEEAVDDSQLPKDRFSAERLKGVDSTLKIQPAELGDSAVYLCASSPAGGEAFFGQGTRLTVV.